This record covers a single T cell receptor (beta chain). Antigen specificity is unknown. This record belongs to a study of cytomegalovirus exposure and HLA in healthy donors. Study outcomes and limitations: Follow-up analysis later connected one missense variant in DCLRE1C with trimming of TCR beta V- and J-genes. With high specificity and sensitivity, the classifier reportedly diagnosed cytomegalovirus status.

The V and J ends lost 2 bases and 7 bases, in that order; junction bases with no gene match: 8. The CDR3 runs 16 residues. The V gene's germline CDR1 is SGHRS and CDR2 YFSETQ. The PCR used 60 Vbeta and 13 Jbeta primers. In the original analysis: Later, some 79 million unique TCR beta chains were counted in an analysis, and approximately 10 million of them were shared. Some clones are missing from TCRdb's copy, which holds only in-frame ones; the method was immunoSEQ multiplex PCR. V and J calls and clone size come straight from that table; D and trimming were deduced from the DNA. Seen here are roughly 98,000 clones, 80% to 85% observed once, and the top ten hold 1.4% to 1.5%.

The chain recombines TRBV5-1 with TRBJ2-2; TRBD1 agrees at 10 bases. Sequencing was performed on PBMCs. The clonotype originates from a man aged 35-49 years in good health and CMV-seronegative. CDR3 residues: CASSFIVGQGFGELFF. Here the CDR3 DNA reads TGCGCCAGCAGCTTCATTGTGGGACAGGGGTTCGGGGAGCTGTTTTTT.